Below, one T cell receptor (beta chain) is given with its context. Using immunoSEQ multiplex PCR, the repertoire was profiled, and TCRdb retains in-frame clones only, with some absent. Counted here are 250,000 to 400,000 clones, about 91% occurring once; the ten biggest clones make up 1.5% to 2%. The source of the sample is a study of blood T cell repertoires in COVID-19. The V gene lost 4 bases and the J gene lost 0 bases, with 19 bases spanning the gap. The CDR3 is made up of 18 amino acids. From germline, CDR1 is LNHDA and CDR2 SQIVND (reference sequence). Seattle participants joined during active infection and were tracked over time.

The gene calls are TRBV19 and TRBJ1-3, with D possibly TRBD1 on 5 matching bases. Source material: peripheral blood. The origin of this receptor is a woman in her twenties or thirties with COVID-19, enrolled during active disease. The CDR3 nucleotides read TGTGCCAGTAGTAGGGACTCCGTAGGTCTGAGCTCTGGAAACACCATATATTTT. Its translation: CASSRDSVGLSSGNTIYF.